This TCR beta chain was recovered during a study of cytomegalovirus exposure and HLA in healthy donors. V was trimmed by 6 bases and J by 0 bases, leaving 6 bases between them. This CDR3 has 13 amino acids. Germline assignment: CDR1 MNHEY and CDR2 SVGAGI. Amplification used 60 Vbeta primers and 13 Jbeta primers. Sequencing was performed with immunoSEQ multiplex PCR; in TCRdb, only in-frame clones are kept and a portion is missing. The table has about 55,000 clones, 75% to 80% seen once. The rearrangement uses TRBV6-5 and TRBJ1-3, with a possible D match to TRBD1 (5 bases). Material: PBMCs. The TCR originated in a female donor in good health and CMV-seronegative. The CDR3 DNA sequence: TGTGCCAGCAGCGACAGCTCTGGAAACACCATATATTTT. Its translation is CASSDSSGNTIYF.